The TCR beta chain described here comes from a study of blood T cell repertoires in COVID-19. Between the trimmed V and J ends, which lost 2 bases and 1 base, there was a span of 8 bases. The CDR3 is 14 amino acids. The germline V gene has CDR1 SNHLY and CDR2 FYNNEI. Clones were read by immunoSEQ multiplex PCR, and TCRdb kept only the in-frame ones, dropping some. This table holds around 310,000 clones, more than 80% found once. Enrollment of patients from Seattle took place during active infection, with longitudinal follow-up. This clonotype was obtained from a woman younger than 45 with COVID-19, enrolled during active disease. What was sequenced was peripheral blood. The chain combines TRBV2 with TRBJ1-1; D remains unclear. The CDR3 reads CASSEPNRNTEAFF. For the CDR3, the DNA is TGTGCCAGCAGTGAACCCAACAGGAACACTGAAGCTTTCTTT. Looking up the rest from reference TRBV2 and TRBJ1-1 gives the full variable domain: EPEVTQTPSHQVTQMGQEVILRCVPISNHLYFYWYRQILGQKVEFLVSFYNNEISEKSEIFDDQFSVERPDGSNFTLKIRSTKLEDSAMYFCASSEPNRNTEAFFGQGTRLTVV.